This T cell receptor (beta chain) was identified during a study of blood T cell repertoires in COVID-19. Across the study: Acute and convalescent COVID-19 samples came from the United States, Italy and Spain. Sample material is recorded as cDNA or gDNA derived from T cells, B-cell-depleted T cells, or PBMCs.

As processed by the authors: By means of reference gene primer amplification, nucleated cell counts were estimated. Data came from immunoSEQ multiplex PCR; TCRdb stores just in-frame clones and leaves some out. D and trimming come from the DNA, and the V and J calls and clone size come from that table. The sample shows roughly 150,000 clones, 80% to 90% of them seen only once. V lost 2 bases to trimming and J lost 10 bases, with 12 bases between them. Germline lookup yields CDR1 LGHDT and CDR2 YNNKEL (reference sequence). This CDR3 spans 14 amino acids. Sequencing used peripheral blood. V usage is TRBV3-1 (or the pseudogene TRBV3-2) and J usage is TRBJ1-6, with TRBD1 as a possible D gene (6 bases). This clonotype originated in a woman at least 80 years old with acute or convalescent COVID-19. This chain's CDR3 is CASSQTGLVSPLHF. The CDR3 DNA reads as TGTGCCAGCAGCCAAACAGGGTTGGTCTCACCCCTCCACTTT.